A single sample gave rise to the 8 T cell receptor beta chains below, sequenced in a study of Graves' ophthalmopathy and Graves' hyperthyroidism. For repertoire sequencing, the TCR beta CDR3 regions were amplified from RNA transcripts. A first-round RT-PCR used HTBI primers, followed by a second-round multiplex PCR. TCRdb called the multiplex PCR reads again in MiXCR, with one record for every CDR3 protein. The sample lists approximately 700,000 distinct CDR3 sequences, 35% to 50% occurring once. The sequenced sample was peripheral blood. The source of these receptors is an adult man with Graves' ophthalmopathy.

This clonotype was recorded many times. The rearrangement uses TRBV20-1 and TRBJ1-2, with D possibly matching TRBD1 (5 bases). The CDR3 has 14 amino acids. Germline assignment: CDR1 DFQATT and CDR2 SNEGSKA (reference sequence). The V end was cut by 3 bases, the J end by 2 bases, with 13 bases between. Written as DNA, the CDR3 is TGCAGTGCTAGGATTAGCGGGGGGAACTATGGCTACACCTTC. Translation: CSARISGGNYGYTF.

CDR3 loop: CASREGQRPYEQYF. The CDR3 nucleotides are TGCGCCAGCAGGGAGGGACAGAGACCCTACGAGCAGTACTTC. The chain combines TRBV10-2 with TRBJ2-7; D perhaps matches TRBD1 (7 bases). The CDR3 consists of 14 residues. CDR1 and CDR2 (germline): WSHSY, SAAADI. V was pared by 6 bases and J by 2 bases, with 14 bases between.

This clonotype was recorded many times. The gene calls are TRBV4-1 and TRBJ1-6; D is ambiguous. Germline V gives CDR1 MGHRA, CDR2 YSYEKL. CDR3 length equals 15 residues. V lost 6 bases and J lost 2, with 11 bases in between. The CDR3 protein is CASRHERAYNSPLHF. CDR3 DNA: TGCGCCAGCAGACACGAGAGAGCCTATAATTCACCCCTCCACTTT.

This clonotype is a singleton in its sample. The gene calls are TRBV7-2 and TRBJ2-6; D gene uncertain. Germline V gene data show CDR1 as SGHTA and CDR2 as FQGNSA. V was pared by 5 bases and J by 18 bases, with 5 bases between. The CDR3 has 8 residues. CDR3 DNA sequence: TGTGCCAGCAGCATCCGGACTTTC. Amino acid sequence: CASSIRTF.

The gene calls are TRBV7-2 and TRBJ1-4, with TRBD1 matching over 7 bases. This CDR3 is 15 amino acids long. Germline values: CDR1 SGHTA, CDR2 FQGNSA. Trimming at V came to 3 bases and at J to 8 bases, leaving 9 bases not matched to a gene. The CDR3 DNA follows: TGTGCCAGCAGCTTCGCCCAGGGGGGTAGAGAAAAACTGTTTTTT. Translating gives CASSFAQGGREKLFF.

This clonotype was observed at least ten times. The gene calls are TRBV9 and TRBJ2-5; D not resolved. CDR1 and CDR2 (germline): SGDLS, YYNGEE. Trimming took 0 bases from V and 6 from J, leaving 12 bases between them. This CDR3 spans 14 amino acids. The CDR3 loop is CASSVDGRAKTQYF. Here the CDR3 DNA reads TGTGCCAGCAGCGTAGATGGCCGGGCAAAGACCCAGTACTTC.

This sequence joins TRBV20-1 and TRBJ1-1, with TRBD1 identical over 7 bases. Unmatched junction bases numbered 20, after V lost 2 bases and J lost 5 bases. The V gene's germline CDR1 is DFQATT and CDR2 SNEGSKA (reference sequence). The CDR3 is 18 residues long. CDR3 residues: CSARKQAFEDRVRTEAFF. The CDR3 coding sequence is TGCAGTGCTAGAAAACAAGCCTTCGAAGACAGGGTGCGAACTGAAGCTTTCTTT.

This clonotype was picked up many times. Here the CDR3 DNA reads TGTGCCAGTAAGTCATCCGGACACCCGTACCAAGAGACCCAGTACTTC. Its translation: CASKSSGHPYQETQYF. The chain recombines TRBV19 with TRBJ2-5; perhaps TRBD1 as D (5 bases). CDR1 is LNHDA and CDR2 is SQIVND in the germline V gene (reference sequence). CDR3 length: 16 residues. Deletions cut 7 bases from V and 0 bases from J, with 18 bases between.